A selection of T cell receptor beta chains follows, all from one sample in a study of blood T cell repertoires in COVID-19. Here immunoSEQ multiplex PCR was the method, and the copy in TCRdb shows in-frame clones only, minus some. The table has 55,000 or so clones, 85% to 90% seen once; the top ten hold around 9.3%. Sequenced: peripheral blood. The receptors were sampled from a man between 60 and 75 years old with active COVID-19. Each CDR3 is given with its conserved first and last residue. A D gene is named only where the DNA matches it firmly. Where a row states a size, it is once, few, many or the class of an expanded clone; other rows omit it.

TRBV6-4,15,TRBJ2-3,NA,TRBD2,CASSDRPSGADTQYF,TGTGCCAGCAGTGACAGACCTAGCGGGGCAGATACGCAGTATTTT
TRBV3-1/TRBV3-2,14,TRBJ2-7,NA,TRBD2,CASSLLAGSYEQYF,TGTGCCAGCAGCTTACTAGCGGGGTCCTACGAGCAGTACTTC
TRBV28,13,TRBJ1-6,NA,NA,CASSLVRDSPLHF,TGTGCCAGCAGTCTCGTCAGGGATTCACCCCTCCACTTT
TRBV5-6,14,TRBJ2-1,NA,TRBD2,CASSRPSGGNEQFF,TGTGCCAGCAGCCGGCCTAGCGGGGGCAATGAGCAGTTCTTC
TRBV5-1,14,TRBJ2-2,NA,TRBD2,CASRLAGNTGELFF,TGCGCCAGCAGACTAGCGGGAAACACCGGGGAGCTGTTTTTT
TRBV7-6,15,TRBJ1-3,NA,NA,CASSLGESSGNTIYF,TGTGCCAGCAGCTTAGGAGAGAGCTCTGGAAACACCATATATTTT
TRBV7-6,15,TRBJ2-7,NA,NA,CASSLVEGATYEQYF,TGTGCCAGCAGCTTAGTGGAGGGGGCGACCTACGAGCAGTACTTC
TRBV19,17,TRBJ2-3,NA,TRBD2,CASSPKGVAGAQDTQYF,TGTGCCAGTAGTCCAAAGGGGGTAGCGGGAGCCCAAGATACGCAGTATTTT
TRBV10-3,16,TRBJ2-3,NA,NA,CAISGRGQEATDTQYF,TGTGCCATCAGTGGAAGGGGACAAGAAGCCACAGATACGCAGTATTTT
TRBV12-5,18,TRBJ1-3,NA,NA,CASGLSTGRSSSGNTIYF,TGTGCTAGTGGTTTATCGACAGGTAGGAGCTCTTCTGGAAACACCATATATTTT
TRBV27,15,TRBJ2-3,NA,TRBD2,CASSLGTSGTDTQYF,TGTGCCAGCTCCCTCGGGACTAGCGGGACAGATACGCAGTATTTT
TRBV5-1,15,TRBJ2-2,NA,TRBD2,CASSDTSGHTGELFF,TGCGCCAGCAGCGATACTAGCGGGCATACCGGGGAGCTGTTTTTT
TRBV5-3,15,TRBJ2-2,NA,TRBD2,CAGILAGGCSGELFF,TGTGCCGGGATACTAGCGGGAGGGTGCTCCGGGGAGCTGTTTTTT
TRBV15,14,TRBJ2-1,NA,NA,CATSPKSTYNEQFF,TGTGCCACCAGCCCAAAAAGCACCTACAATGAGCAGTTCTTC
TRBV6-1,14,TRBJ1-2,NA,NA,CASSEGFDSYGYTF,TGTGCCAGCAGTGAAGGGTTTGACAGCTATGGCTACACCTTC
TRBV5-1,17,TRBJ2-7,NA,TRBD2,CASSLGTSGIRSYEQYF,TGCGCCAGCAGCTTGGGGACTAGCGGGATCCGCTCCTACGAGCAGTACTTC
TRBV11-2,16,TRBJ2-7,NA,NA,CASSTIIGSPSYEQYF,TGTGCCAGCAGCACGATTATCGGGTCTCCATCCTACGAGCAGTACTTC
TRBV9,15,TRBJ2-2,NA,TRBD1,CASSGRQGSTGELFF,TGTGCCAGCAGCGGCCGACAGGGTTCGACCGGGGAGCTGTTTTTT
TRBV5-1,14,TRBJ1-2,NA,NA,CASSLGQRNYGYTF,TGCGCCAGCAGCTTGGGACAGCGAAACTATGGCTACACCTTC
TRBV30,11,TRBJ2-7,NA,NA,CGAGMIYEQYF,TGTGGGGCGGGAATGATCTACGAGCAGTACTTC
TRBV5-1,18,TRBJ1-1,NA,TRBD1,CASTPWTGGRESYTEAFF,TGCGCCAGCACCCCCTGGACAGGAGGGCGTGAGTCGTACACTGAAGCTTTCTTT
TRBV11-3,14,TRBJ2-1,NA,TRBD1,CASSSGQGNNEQFF,TGTGCCAGCAGCTCGGGACAGGGGAACAATGAGCAGTTCTTC
TRBV7-3,17,TRBJ2-1,NA,TRBD2,CASSLMGLAEAYNEQFF,TGTGCCAGCAGCTTAATGGGCCTAGCGGAAGCCTACAATGAGCAGTTCTTC
TRBV6-2/TRBV6-3,13,TRBJ1-5,NA,NA,CASSYSQGRPQHF,TGTGCCAGCAGTTACTCCCAGGGGAGGCCCCAGCATTTT
TRBV7-3,18,TRBJ2-6,NA,NA,CASSLGAGKAPGANVLTF,TGTGCCAGCAGCTTAGGGGCAGGAAAGGCCCCTGGGGCCAACGTCCTGACTTTC
TRBV5-6,16,TRBJ2-2,NA,TRBD2,CASSPTSGSRTGELFF,TGTGCCAGCAGCCCCACTAGCGGGAGTCGCACCGGGGAGCTGTTTTTT
TRBV4-1,15,TRBJ2-7,NA,TRBD2,CASSYTSGISYEQYF,TGCGCCAGCAGCTATACTAGCGGGATCTCCTACGAGCAGTACTTC
TRBV9,15,TRBJ2-5,NA,NA,CASSVVQGRVETQYF,TGTGCCAGCAGCGTAGTCCAGGGGAGGGTAGAGACCCAGTACTTC
TRBV27,13,TRBJ1-1,NA,NA,CASSLQNDRRAFF,TGTGCCAGCAGTTTACAGAATGACAGGAGAGCTTTCTTT
TRBV18,15,TRBJ1-2,NA,NA,CASSPPAGVDYGYTF,TGTGCCAGCTCACCCCCAGCGGGGGTCGACTATGGCTACACCTTC
TRBV11-2,16,TRBJ1-4,NA,NA,CASSLTSGGKNEKLFF,TGTGCCAGCAGCCTCACCTCGGGGGGGAAAAATGAAAAACTGTTTTTT
TRBV30,14,TRBJ2-7,NA,TRBD2,CAWLAGGGSYEQYF,TGTGCCTGGCTAGCGGGAGGAGGGTCCTACGAGCAGTACTTC
TRBV19,14,TRBJ2-2,NA,NA,CASSMWEVVGELFF,TGTGCCAGTAGTATGTGGGAGGTCGTCGGGGAGCTGTTTTTT
TRBV15,12,TRBJ2-2,NA,NA,CATSHRGGELFF,TGTGCCACCAGCCATCGAGGCGGGGAGCTGTTTTTT
TRBV19,12,TRBJ2-7,NA,TRBD1,CATRQGPYEQYF,TGTGCCACTCGACAGGGGCCCTACGAGCAGTACTTC
TRBV27,15,TRBJ2-7,few,TRBD2,CASSRTTSGRREQYF,TGTGCCAGCAGTAGGACCACTAGCGGGAGGAGAGAGCAGTACTTC
TRBV11-2,16,TRBJ2-1,NA,NA,CASSVKERKFRNEQFF,TGTGCCAGCAGCGTAAAGGAGCGGAAGTTCCGCAATGAGCAGTTCTTC
TRBV28,15,TRBJ1-4,few,TRBD1,CASSLPGQGREKLFF,TGTGCCAGCAGCCTACCGGGACAGGGAAGGGAAAAACTGTTTTTT
TRBV5-1,18,TRBJ2-5,NA,TRBD1,CASSWSGTGGTIQETQYF,TGCGCCAGCAGCTGGTCCGGGACAGGGGGGACAATACAAGAGACCCAGTACTTC
TRBV5-1,15,TRBJ2-7,NA,TRBD2,CASSAGLAGPYEQYF,TGCGCCAGCAGCGCAGGACTAGCGGGACCCTACGAGCAGTACTTC
TRBV7-9,15,TRBJ2-4,once,TRBD2,CASSLTSGRKNIQYF,TGTGCCAGCAGCTTAACTAGCGGGAGGAAAAACATTCAGTACTTC
TRBV19,14,TRBJ1-1,NA,TRBD1,CASQQTTGDTEAFF,TGTGCCAGCCAGCAGACTACAGGGGACACTGAAGCTTTCTTT